This T cell receptor beta chain was found in a study of shared clonotypes between healthy human individuals. Background on the study: The study used three CD4 naive, three CD4 memory, two CD8 naive and one CD8 memory plate per donor. Whole-study findings and limits: The study sampled only blood, and tissue repertoires likely differ.

Between the trimmed V and J ends, which lost 0 bases and 1 base, there was a span of 10 bases. CDR1 is SGHRS and CDR2 is YFSETQ in the germline V gene. The CDR3 is 16 residues long. Sorted-subset replicate PCRs used about 0.2 ug of genomic DNA. This amount corresponded to 30,000 to 35,000 T cell genomes. TCRdb's table, derived via immunoSEQ multiplex PCR, lists solely in-frame clones and lacks some. The data hold over 2 million clones, with 90% to 95% observed a single time. About this clone itself: Its cognate antigen is unknown.

The chain recombines TRBV5-1 with TRBJ1-4; D is perhaps TRBD1 (6 bases). Input material: naive CD4+ T cells sorted from blood. Subset indicated: CD45RA+ positively selected. The origin of this receptor is a man between 18 and 29 years old in good health. CDR3 loop: CASSLEVRGTNEKLFF. CDR3 nucleotide sequence: TGCGCCAGCAGCTTGGAGGTCAGGGGAACTAATGAAAAACTGTTTTTT.